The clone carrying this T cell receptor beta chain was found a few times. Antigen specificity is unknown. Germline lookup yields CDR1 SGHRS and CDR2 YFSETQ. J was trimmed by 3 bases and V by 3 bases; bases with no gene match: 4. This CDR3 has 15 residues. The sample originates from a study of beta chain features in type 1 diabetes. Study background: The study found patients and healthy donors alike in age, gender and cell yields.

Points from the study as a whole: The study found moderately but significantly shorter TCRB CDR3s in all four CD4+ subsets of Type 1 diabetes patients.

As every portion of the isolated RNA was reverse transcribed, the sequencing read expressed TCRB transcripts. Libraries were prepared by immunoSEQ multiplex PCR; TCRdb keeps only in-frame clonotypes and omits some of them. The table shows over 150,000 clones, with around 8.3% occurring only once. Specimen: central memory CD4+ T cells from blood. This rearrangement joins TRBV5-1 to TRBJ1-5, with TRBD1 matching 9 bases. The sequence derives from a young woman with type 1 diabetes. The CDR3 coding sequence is TGCGCCAGCAGCTGGGGGACAGGGTACAATCAGCCCCAGCATTTT. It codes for CASSWGTGYNQPQHF.